Included here is one T cell receptor beta chain sequence, with context. This record comes from a study of beta chain features in type 1 diabetes. The wider study: Some 110 million sorted cells were examined across all samples.

This CDR3 has 16 amino acids. Isolated RNA was reverse transcribed in full, so expressed TCRB transcripts were sequenced. The method was immunoSEQ multiplex PCR; TCRdb's version includes in-frame clones alone and lacks a portion of them. The repertoire holds roughly 230,000 clones, over 8.5% seen once, with approximately 0.03% in the top ten. One heparinised blood draw, averaging roughly 120 mL, came from each donor. Using CD45RO/CCR7/CD25/CD127/CD95/CD27, CD4+ naive, central memory, regulatory and stem cell-like memory cells were sorted. The receptor's source is a woman under 30 in good health. The sample taken for sequencing was naive CD4+ T cells from blood. The chain uses TRBV21-1 and TRBJ2-1; TRBD2 is taken as the D call from the table, unchecked against the DNA. TRBV21-1 is a pseudogene locus. The CDR3 DNA reads TGTGCCAGCAGCAAAGGAGTCCGGCGGTCCTACAATGAGCAGTTCTTC. It translates to CASSKGVRRSYNEQFF.